What follows is one TCR beta chain and its context. Deletions cut 2 bases from V and 0 bases from J, with 7 bases between. CDR3 length: 14 residues. Germline V gives CDR1 GTSNPN, CDR2 SVGIG (reference sequence). This entry is derived from a study of shared clonotypes between healthy human individuals. Libraries were prepared by immunoSEQ multiplex PCR; TCRdb keeps only in-frame clonotypes and omits some of them. The table has approximately 1.1 million clones, about 80% seen once. This chain joins TRBV30 and TRBJ1-4, with a weak D call TRBD1 (5 bases). The sequenced material came from memory CD4+ T cells from PBMCs. Subset denoted: CD45RA-negative fraction. This TCR was sampled from a man in his late teens or twenties in good health. Some clones in this sample may be carry-over from other donors' samples. The DNA for the CDR3 is TGTGCCTGGAGTTCGGGGGCAACTAATGAAAAACTGTTTTTT. This codes for CAWSSGATNEKLFF.